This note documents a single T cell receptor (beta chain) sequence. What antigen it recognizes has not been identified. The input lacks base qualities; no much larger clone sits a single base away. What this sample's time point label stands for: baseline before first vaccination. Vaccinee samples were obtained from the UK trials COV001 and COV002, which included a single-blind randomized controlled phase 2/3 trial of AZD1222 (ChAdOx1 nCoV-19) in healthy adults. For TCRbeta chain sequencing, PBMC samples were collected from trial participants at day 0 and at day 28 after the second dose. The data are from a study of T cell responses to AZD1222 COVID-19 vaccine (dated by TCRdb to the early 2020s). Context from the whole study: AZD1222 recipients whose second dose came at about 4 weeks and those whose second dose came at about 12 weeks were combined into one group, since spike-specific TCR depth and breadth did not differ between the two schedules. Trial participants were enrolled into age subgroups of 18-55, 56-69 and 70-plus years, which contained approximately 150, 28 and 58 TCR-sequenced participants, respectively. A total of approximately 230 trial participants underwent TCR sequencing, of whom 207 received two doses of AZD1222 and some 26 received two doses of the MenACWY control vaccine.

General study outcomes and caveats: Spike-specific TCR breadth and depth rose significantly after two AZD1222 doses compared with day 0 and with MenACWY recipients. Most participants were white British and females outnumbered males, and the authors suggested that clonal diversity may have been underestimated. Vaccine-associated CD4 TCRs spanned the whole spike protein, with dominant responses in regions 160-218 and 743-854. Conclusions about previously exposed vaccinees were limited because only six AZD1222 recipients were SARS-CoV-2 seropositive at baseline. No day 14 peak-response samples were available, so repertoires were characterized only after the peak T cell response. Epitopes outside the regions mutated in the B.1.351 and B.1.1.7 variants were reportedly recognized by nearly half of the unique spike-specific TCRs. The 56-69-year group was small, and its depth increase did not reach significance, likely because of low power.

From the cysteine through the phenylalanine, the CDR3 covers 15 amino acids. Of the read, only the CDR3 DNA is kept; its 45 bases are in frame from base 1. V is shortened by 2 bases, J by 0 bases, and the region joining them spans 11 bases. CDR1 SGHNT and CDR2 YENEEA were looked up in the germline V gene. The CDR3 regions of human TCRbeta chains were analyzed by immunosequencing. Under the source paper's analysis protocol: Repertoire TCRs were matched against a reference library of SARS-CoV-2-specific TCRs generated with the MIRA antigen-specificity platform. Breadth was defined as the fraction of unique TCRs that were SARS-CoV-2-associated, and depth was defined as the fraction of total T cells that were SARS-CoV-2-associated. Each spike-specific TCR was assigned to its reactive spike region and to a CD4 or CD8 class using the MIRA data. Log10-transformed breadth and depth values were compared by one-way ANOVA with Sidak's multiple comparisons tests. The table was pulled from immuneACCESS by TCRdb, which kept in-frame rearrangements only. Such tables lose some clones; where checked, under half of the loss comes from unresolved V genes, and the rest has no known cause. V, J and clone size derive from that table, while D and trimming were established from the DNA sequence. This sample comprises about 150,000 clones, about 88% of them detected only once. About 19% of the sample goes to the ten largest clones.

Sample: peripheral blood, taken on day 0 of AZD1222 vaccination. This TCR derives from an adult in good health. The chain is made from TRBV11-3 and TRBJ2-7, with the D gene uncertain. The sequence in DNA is TGTGCCAGCAGCTTAAGGGCCTCCCCCTCCTACGAGCAGTACTTC. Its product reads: CASSLRASPSYEQYF.